Listed below are T cell receptor beta chains from one sample, sequenced in a study of blood T cell repertoires in COVID-19. Some clones are missing from TCRdb's copy, which holds only in-frame ones; the method was immunoSEQ multiplex PCR. Of around 370,000 clones detected, around 91% appear once; the ten largest clones hold 6.5% to 8%. Sequencing input: peripheral blood. All receptors come from a young man with active or convalescent COVID-19. CDR3s include the opening cysteine and the closing phenylalanine or tryptophan. D genes are given only for firm matches.

TRBV4-2,.,TRBJ1-3,17,CASSQAGGLYSGNTIYF
TRBV7-9,.,TRBJ2-2,15,CASSLVAVVTGELFF
TRBV5-5,TRBD2,TRBJ2-1,18,CASTRRSLGLAGGNEQFF
TRBV18,.,TRBJ1-5,14,CASSPWGDFQPQHF
TRBV9,.,TRBJ2-3,13,CASSAGFPDTQYF
TRBV7-2,.,TRBJ2-6,18,CASSLDLGQTSGANVLTF
TRBV6-6,TRBD1,TRBJ1-5,18,CASSQLSRYRGRGQPQHF
TRBV5-1,.,TRBJ1-1,13,CASSLQSGREAFF
TRBV6-6,.,TRBJ2-5,14,CASSYESGAETQYF
TRBV27,TRBD2,TRBJ2-7,13,CASSLTSGNEQYF